This T cell receptor (beta chain) came from a study of cytomegalovirus exposure and HLA in healthy donors. Study results and limitations: Per published accounts, TCR beta sequences correctly predicted the HLA-A and HLA-B alleles of most subjects. Per a later analysis, HLA-associated TCR beta chains showed more clonal expansion than other, equally common TCR beta chains.

Primers included in the PCR were 60 Vbeta and 13 Jbeta primers. Using immunoSEQ multiplex PCR, the repertoire was profiled, and TCRdb retains in-frame clones only, with some absent. The sample contains roughly 150,000 clones, roughly 80% of which appear only once. V was clipped by 1 base and J by 4 bases, with 10 bases between them. The CDR3 is 14 residues long. The V gene's germline CDR1 is MGHDK and CDR2 SYGVNS. Of note for this clone: The antigen is unknown.

The V and J genes are TRBV25-1 and TRBJ1-2, with TRBD1 as a possible D gene (6 bases). The sequence came from a female donor in good health and CMV-seronegative. Sequenced material: PBMCs. The CDR3 protein is CASSESNRVYGYTF. The CDR3 DNA sequence: TGTGCCAGCAGTGAATCTAACAGGGTCTATGGCTACACCTTC.